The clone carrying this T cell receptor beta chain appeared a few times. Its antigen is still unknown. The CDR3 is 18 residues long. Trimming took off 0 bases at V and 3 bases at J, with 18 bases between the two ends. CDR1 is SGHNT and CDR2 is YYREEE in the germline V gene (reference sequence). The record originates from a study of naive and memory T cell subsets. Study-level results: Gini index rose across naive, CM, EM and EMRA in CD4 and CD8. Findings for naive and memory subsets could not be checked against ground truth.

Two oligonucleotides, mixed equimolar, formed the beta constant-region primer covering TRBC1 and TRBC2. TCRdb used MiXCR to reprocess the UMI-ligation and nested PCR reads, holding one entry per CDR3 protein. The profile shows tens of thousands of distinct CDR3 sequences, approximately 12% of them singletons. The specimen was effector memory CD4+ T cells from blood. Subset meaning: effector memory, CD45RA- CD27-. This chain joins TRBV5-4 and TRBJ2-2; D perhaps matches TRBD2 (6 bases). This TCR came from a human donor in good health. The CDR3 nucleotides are TGTGCCAGCAGCTTGGGGTACGCCGGGGACTTCCACACCGGGGAGCTGTTTTTT. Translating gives CASSLGYAGDFHTGELFF.